The rows below give T cell receptor beta chains drawn from one sample of a study of blood T cell repertoires in COVID-19. This table comes from immunoSEQ multiplex PCR, and its TCRdb copy is limited to in-frame clones, with some not included. The table has 35,000 to 50,000 clones, approximately 80% seen once. The source material was peripheral blood. Receptor source: a man aged 50 to 60 with active or convalescent COVID-19. Both conserved end residues are part of each CDR3. D genes are given only for firm matches. The size entry is marked missing in some rows and otherwise reads once, few, many or a size class.

clone_size | d_call | j_call | v_call | cdr3_nt | cdr3_aa
- | TRBD1 | TRBJ1-1 | TRBV6-6 | TGTGCCAGCAGTCATTCGGGACAGGGTGGCACTGAAGCTTTCTTT | CASSHSGQGGTEAFF
- | TRBD1 | TRBJ1-2 | TRBV12-3/TRBV12-4 | TGTGCCAGCACCTGGGACAGGGACTATGGCTACACCTTC | CASTWDRDYGYTF
- | TRBD1 | TRBJ2-3 | TRBV19 | TGTGCCAGTAGTAAAGGGACAGGGAGTCGCACAGATACGCAGTATTTT | CASSKGTGSRTDTQYF
few | TRBD1 | TRBJ1-6 | TRBV27 | TGTGCCAGCAGTTTATCAGGCAGGGGGGCGACCCTCCACTTT | CASSLSGRGATLHF
- | - | TRBJ2-1 | TRBV6-5 | TGTGCCAGCAGTAGGGCAGGGCACCCATACAATGAGCAGTTCTTC | CASSRAGHPYNEQFF
- | - | TRBJ1-5 | TRBV19 | TGTGCCAGCGCGAAGGGGGTGGGCAATCAGCCCCAGCATTTT | CASAKGVGNQPQHF
- | TRBD1 | TRBJ1-1 | TRBV5-1 | TGCGCCAGCAGCTTGGGTAGCAGGGGGCGGACGGGGACTGAAGCTTTCTTT | CASSLGSRGRTGTEAFF
- | - | TRBJ2-5 | TRBV6-5 | TGTGCCAGCACCCTAATGAGGGGGTCAGAGACCCAGTACTTC | CASTLMRGSETQYF
- | TRBD1 | TRBJ1-4 | TRBV4-1 | TGCGCCAGCAGCCACCGACAGGGGAGTGAAAAACTGTTTTTT | CASSHRQGSEKLFF
- | - | TRBJ2-5 | TRBV7-9 | TGTGCCAGCAGCTTAGGACAGACGTTACAAGAGACCCAGTACTTC | CASSLGQTLQETQYF
- | TRBD1 | TRBJ2-3 | TRBV19 | TGTGCCAGTAGTATAGCCACAGGGGGTGTAGATACGCAGTATTTT | CASSIATGGVDTQYF
- | - | TRBJ1-2 | TRBV5-1 | TGCGCCAGCAGCGTTAACAGGGATTTGTATGGCTACACCTTC | CASSVNRDLYGYTF
- | - | TRBJ2-3 | TRBV9 | TGTGCCAGCAGCGTATCACAAGATACGCAGTATTTT | CASSVSQDTQYF
- | TRBD1 | TRBJ2-5 | TRBV25-1 | TGTGCCAGCAGTGAAGGAACACAGGGGTGGGAGACCCAGTACTTC | CASSEGTQGWETQYF
- | TRBD1 | TRBJ2-7 | TRBV5-8 | TGTGCCAGCAGCACCGGACAGGGGCGCTACGAGCAGTACTTC | CASSTGQGRYEQYF
- | - | TRBJ1-2 | TRBV29-1 | TGCAGCGTGGAAACCCGGGAGTATGGCTACACCTTC | CSVETREYGYTF
- | - | TRBJ1-4 | TRBV28 | TGTGCCAGCAGTTTAGGGACAATAGGGGAAAAACTGTTTTTT | CASSLGTIGEKLFF
- | TRBD1 | TRBJ1-5 | TRBV6-1 | TGTGCCAGCAGTGAAGCGGGCAGGGGGCGATCTCAGCCCCAGCATTTT | CASSEAGRGRSQPQHF
- | TRBD1 | TRBJ2-1 | TRBV2 | TGTGCCAACGGGGACAGGGGGCGGAATGAGCAGTTCTTC | CANGDRGRNEQFF
- | TRBD2 | TRBJ2-5 | TRBV5-1 | TGCGCCAGCAGCTTGGTGGTAGCGGGGGGACAAGAGACCCAGTACTTC | CASSLVVAGGQETQYF
- | - | TRBJ1-5 | TRBV20-1 | TGCAGTGCCAGTCGACGGGGAGGGAAATATCAGCCCCAGCATTTT | CSASRRGGKYQPQHF
- | TRBD1 | TRBJ1-2 | TRBV19 | TGTGCCAGTAGGCTCCTCGTACAGGGGGTTAACTATGGCTACACCTTC | CASRLLVQGVNYGYTF
- | - | TRBJ2-7 | TRBV7-9 | TGTGCCAGCAGCTCTTCGGACAGCTACGAGCAGTACTTC | CASSSSDSYEQYF
- | TRBD1 | TRBJ1-1 | TRBV30 | TGTGCCTGGAGGACAGGGGGGAACACTGAAGCTTTCTTT | CAWRTGGNTEAFF
few | - | TRBJ1-6 | TRBV9 | TGTGCCAGCAGCGTAGTCGGGAATTCACCCCTCCACTTT | CASSVVGNSPLHF
few | TRBD2 | TRBJ2-5 | TRBV6-5 | TGTGCCAGCACTCCGGGACTAGTCCGGGAGACCCAGTACTTC | CASTPGLVRETQYF
- | TRBD1 | TRBJ2-7 | TRBV5-5 | TGTGCCAGCAGCGGGGGGACAGGTTCCTACGAGCAGTACTTC | CASSGGTGSYEQYF
- | - | TRBJ1-2 | TRBV6-1 | TGTGCCAGCAGTGAGCGTAAGAACTATGGCTACACCTTC | CASSERKNYGYTF
- | TRBD1 | TRBJ1-6 | TRBV19 | TGTGCCAGTAGCAGGGACAGGAGCTCCTATAATTCACCCCTCCACTTT | CASSRDRSSYNSPLHF
- | TRBD1 | TRBJ1-2 | TRBV7-9 | TGTGCCAGCAGCTACAGGGGAAGGTATGGCTACACCTTC | CASSYRGRYGYTF
once | - | TRBJ2-3 | TRBV5-1 | TGCGCCAGCAGCCCGGGACTTGGGGCAGATACGCAGTATTTT | CASSPGLGADTQYF
- | TRBD1 | TRBJ2-5 | TRBV29-1 | TGCAGCGTTGGACAGGGGATTAAGGGAGAGACCCAGTACTTC | CSVGQGIKGETQYF
- | - | TRBJ1-1 | TRBV5-1 | TGCGCCAGCAGCTTTTCGCAGGCGGGGACTGAAGCTTTCTTT | CASSFSQAGTEAFF
- | - | TRBJ1-6 | TRBV5-8 | TGTGCCAGCAGCTTAGGGTATAGCGGCGGATCACCCCTCCACTTT | CASSLGYSGGSPLHF
- | - | TRBJ2-1 | TRBV30 | TGTGCCTGGGGGGGGACGGGACAGAGTAATGAGCAGTTCTTC | CAWGGTGQSNEQFF
once | - | TRBJ1-6 | TRBV4-2 | TGTGCCAGCAGCCAAGATGGCGGGGGCTCTTCACCCCTCCACTTT | CASSQDGGGSSPLHF
- | - | TRBJ1-5 | TRBV12-3/TRBV12-4 | TGTGCCAGCCAGGGACAAAATCAGCCCCAGCATTTT | CASQGQNQPQHF
- | - | TRBJ2-2 | TRBV12-5 | TGTGCTAGTGGTTTGGCCTTCGGTGTCGGGGAGCTGTTTTTT | CASGLAFGVGELFF
- | TRBD1 | TRBJ1-2 | TRBV5-1 | TGCGCCAGCAGCTTTACAGGGGACAACTATGGCTACACCTTC | CASSFTGDNYGYTF
- | TRBD1 | TRBJ1-5 | TRBV19 | TGTGCCGCCGGGACAGGGAATCAGCCCCAGCATTTT | CAAGTGNQPQHF
- | - | TRBJ1-2 | TRBV2 | TGTGCCAGCAGTGCCACAGGGATAGATGGCTACACCTTC | CASSATGIDGYTF
- | TRBD2 | TRBJ2-2 | TRBV30 | TGTGCCTGGTTTAGCGGGGGCCACTACACCGGGGAGCTGTTTTTT | CAWFSGGHYTGELFF
- | TRBD1 | TRBJ2-2 | TRBV2 | TGTGCCAGCACTCCCACAGGGGGAACCGGGGAGCTGTTTTTT | CASTPTGGTGELFF
- | TRBD2 | TRBJ2-3 | TRBV5-6 | TGTGCCAGCAGCCCCGGGACTAGAGGCACCACAGATACGCAGTATTTT | CASSPGTRGTTDTQYF
- | - | TRBJ2-2 | TRBV11-3 | TGTGCCAGCAGCTTAGTCGGGGAAGGGGAGCTGTTTTTT | CASSLVGEGELFF
- | - | TRBJ1-3 | TRBV7-2 | TGTGCCAGCACCTCTTTCCTCTCGGACACCATATATTTT | CASTSFLSDTIYF
- | - | TRBJ2-3 | TRBV6-5 | TGTGCCAGCAGTCAAAATCAGGGGTTAACGCAGTATTTT | CASSQNQGLTQYF
- | - | TRBJ2-1 | TRBV9 | TGTGCCAGCAGCGTAGGGCTTTGGAGCGATGAGCAGTTCTTC | CASSVGLWSDEQFF
- | - | TRBJ1-2 | TRBV6-5 | TGTGCCAGCAGTTACGGGGGGTCTCACTATGGCTACACCTTC | CASSYGGSHYGYTF
few | - | TRBJ2-3 | TRBV11-2 | TGTGCCAGCAGCGCCCGACTAGTGGTTAGCACAGATACGCAGTATTTT | CASSARLVVSTDTQYF
- | - | TRBJ2-3 | TRBV5-6 | TGTGCCAGCAGCCCCCCGCGCGGTCAGCCTCCGAGCACGCAGTATTTT | CASSPPRGQPPSTQYF